These 2 T cell receptor beta chains came from one sample sequenced in a study of T cells in localized non-small cell lung cancer. Here immunoSEQ multiplex PCR was the method, and the copy in TCRdb shows in-frame clones only, minus some. The sample includes about 5,700 clones, approximately 34% of them seen just once. The sample consisted of lung tumor tissue, taken before any cancer treatment. Every receptor here comes from a male donor older than 55 with stage I squamous cell lung carcinoma.

This clone was counted only a few times. The chain uses TRBV18 and TRBJ1-1, with a tentative D call TRBD1 (5 bases). CDR3 size: 14 residues. Germline CDR1 reads KGHSH; CDR2 reads LQKENI. Trimming stripped 3 bases from V and 3 bases from J, with 11 bases between. CDR3 DNA sequence: TGTGCCAGCTCACCGCAGGGTAGGGACACTGAAGCTTTCTTT. Amino acid sequence: CASSPQGRDTEAFF.

The rearrangement joins TRBV29-1 to TRBJ2-7; 10 nucleotides line up with TRBD1. The CDR3 runs to 13 residues. CDR1 is SQVTM, CDR2 ANQGSEA, per germline. With V trimmed by 6 bases and J by 2 bases, 4 bases remained unmatched. The CDR3 DNA reads TGCAGCGTAGGAGGACAGGGGGCCTACGAGCAGTACTTC. Translating gives CSVGGQGAYEQYF.